Listed here are 28 T cell receptor beta chains from one sample, sequenced in a study of shared clonotypes between healthy human individuals. Libraries were prepared by immunoSEQ multiplex PCR; TCRdb keeps only in-frame clonotypes and omits some of them. The sample contains millions of clones, 85% to 95% of which appear only once. Sequenced: naive CD4+ T cells sorted from blood. Regarding subset: CD45RA+ positively selected. The receptors were sampled from a man aged 18 to 29 in good health.

The chain employs TRBV27 and TRBJ2-3; perhaps TRBD1 as D (6 bases). The ends were cut back, 6 bases at V and 0 bases at J, with 22 bases in the middle. The CDR3 contains 18 residues. Germline V lookup: CDR1 MNHEY, CDR2 SMNVEV (reference sequence). The CDR3 is CASSHRPQSGTSTDTQYF. The CDR3 region has the DNA TGTGCCAGCAGCCACCGGCCCCAATCCGGGACAAGCACAGATACGCAGTATTTT.

On this clone itself: Relative to the germline gene, one junction end is altered; a read error may explain this. The chain uses TRBV6-4 and TRBJ2-6; 7 nucleotides match TRBD1. This CDR3 is built from 14 residues. The germline CDR1 and CDR2 sequences are MRHNA and SNTAGT. DNA of the CDR3: TGTGCCAGCTCTCGACAGGGTGGGACCAACGTCCTGACTTTC. Encoded protein: CASSRQGGTNVLTF.

As concerns this clone: The same CDR3 arises from other DNA sequences in this sample as well. The rearrangement uses TRBV5-5 and TRBJ2-7; 8 bases agree with TRBD2. The V segment lost 2 bases and the J segment 5 bases; nucleotides outside the gene matches: 6. Germline-derived CDR1 and CDR2 are SGHKS and YYEKEE (reference sequence). The CDR3 has 14 amino acids. Written as DNA, the CDR3 is TGTGCCAGCAGCTTAAGACGGGAGGGGAACGAGCAGTACTTC. The encoded protein is CASSLRREGNEQYF.

The genes are TRBV10-2 and TRBJ2-5; 13 nucleotides agree with TRBD2. This CDR3 is built from 16 residues. Germline lookup yields CDR1 WSHSY and CDR2 SAAADI. V was clipped by 6 bases and J by 5 bases; unmatched bases: 9. CDR3 nucleotides: TGCGCCAGCAGAACTAGCGGGAGGGCCCTCTGGGAGACCCAGTACTTC. The encoded protein is CASRTSGRALWETQYF.

The chain couples TRBV10-1 to TRBJ2-2; D is unclear. Trimming shortened V by 4 bases and J by 1 base, and 7 bases separated the two germline ends. CDR3 length equals 14 residues. Looked up from germline, CDR1 is WNHNN and CDR2 is SYGVQD (reference sequence). CDR3 DNA: TGCGCCAGCAGTGGTGAACTGAACACCGGGGAGCTGTTTTTT. The encoded protein is CASSGELNTGELFF.

This clone was observed once. The junction shows a germline mismatch at one end, possibly a read error. The rearrangement uses TRBV7-2 and TRBJ2-7; no reliable D call. The CDR3 is made up of 13 amino acids. Germline CDR1 is SGHTA and CDR2 is FQGNSA. The DNA of the CDR3 is TGTGCTAGCAGCTTAGTCCGCCTAGGGAATCAGTACTTC. Its translation: CASSLVRLGNQYF. The entire variable domain, with the rest obtained from reference TRBV7-2 and TRBJ2-7, is as follows: GAGVSQSPSNKVTEKGKDVELRCDPISGHTALYWYRQSLGQGLEFLIYFQGNSAPDKSGLPSDRFSAERTGGSVSTLTIQRTQQEDSAVYLCASSLVRLGNQYFGPGTRLTVT.

The V and J genes are TRBV28 and TRBJ2-1; TRBD2 matches at 12 bases. V shed 5 bases, J shed 5 bases, and the junction held 4 bases outside the gene matches. Per germline, CDR1 MDHEN and CDR2 SYDVKM. There are 15 residues in the CDR3. DNA for the CDR3: TGTGCCAGCAGTCTAGCGGGGGGGCCTCACAATGAGCAGTTCTTC. It specifies CASSLAGGPHNEQFF. Filled out from reference TRBV28 and TRBJ2-1, the complete variable domain reads DVKVTQSSRYLVKRTGEKVFLECVQDMDHENMFWYRQDPGLGLRLIYFSYDVKMKEKGDIPEGYSVSREKKERFSLILESASTNQTSMYLCASSLAGGPHNEQFFGPGTRLTVL.

The chain has TRBV5-6 and TRBJ2-7, with 8 bases aligning to TRBD1. Losses at the gene ends were 4 bases for V and 4 bases for J; bases not matched to a gene: 10. This CDR3 has 15 residues. Looked up from germline, CDR1 is SGHDT and CDR2 is YYEEEE. CDR3 nucleotide sequence: TGTGCCAGCAGCCGTCGGCAGGGGGCGGGTTACGAGCAGTACTTC. Translation: CASSRRQGAGYEQYF.

This rearrangement joins TRBV6-6 to TRBJ1-1, with D perhaps TRBD1 (6 bases). CDR3 length: 15 amino acids. V lost 0 bases, J lost 3 bases, and 11 bases lay in between. The germline V gene encodes CDR1 MNHNY and CDR2 SVGAGI (reference sequence). The CDR3 bases are TGTGCCAGCAGTTACTCGGGGGGCCGGGACACTGAAGCTTTCTTT. It yields the protein CASSYSGGRDTEAFF.

With regard to this clone: The same CDR3 can be traced to other DNA sequences in this sample. The V gene is TRBV18, the J gene TRBJ1-3, with D uncertain. Trimming pared 0 bases from V and 2 bases from J, leaving 2 bases between. The length of the CDR3 is 13 residues. Germline loops: CDR1 KGHSH, CDR2 LQKENI. This CDR3 reads CASSPPPGNTIYF. The CDR3 DNA reads TGTGCCAGCTCACCACCACCTGGAAACACCATATATTTT.

The CDR3 region has the DNA TGCGCCAGCAGTCATGGGGCGGGAGGGCAGAATGAGCAGTTCTTC. It specifies CASSHGAGGQNEQFF. This chain uses TRBV5-1 with TRBJ2-1; 9 bases map to TRBD2. Germline CDR1 and CDR2: SGHRS and YFSETQ. This CDR3 spans 15 amino acids. J was trimmed by 7 bases and V by 5 bases; bases with no gene match: 10.

V gene TRBV19 combines with J gene TRBJ1-6; 8 bases match TRBD1. J lost 8 bases, V lost 5 bases, and 8 bases had no gene match. The CDR3 covers 15 residues. Germline values: CDR1 LNHDA, CDR2 SQIVND (reference sequence). The CDR3 loop reads CASSPGDRPYSPLHF. The CDR3 region has the DNA TGTGCCAGTAGTCCCGGGGACAGGCCGTATTCACCCCTCCACTTT.

Comment on this clone: The junction differs from germline at one of its ends, possibly a read error. The gene calls are TRBV7-7 and TRBJ2-3, with D possibly matching TRBD2 (6 bases). The CDR3 spans 13 residues. CDR1 SSHAT and CDR2 FNYEAQ come from the germline V gene (reference sequence). CDR3 sequence (DNA): TGTGCTAGCAGCCCCAGGAGGGAAGATACGCAGTATTTT. Amino acids: CASSPRREDTQYF. The complete variable domain, with remaining parts taken from reference TRBV7-7 and TRBJ2-3, reads GAGVSQSPRYKVTKRGQDVTLRCDPISSHATLYWYQQALGQGPEFLTYFNYEAQPDKSGLPSDRFSAERPEGSISTLTIQRTEQRDSAMYRCASSPRREDTQYFGPGTRLTVL.

As to this clone: Within the sample, other DNA sequences also encode this same CDR3. The chain joins TRBV5-1 to TRBJ1-1; 9 bases agree with TRBD1. V lost 0 bases and J lost 4; bases outside the gene matches: 4. Germline lookup yields CDR1 SGHRS and CDR2 YFSETQ. The CDR3 is made up of 15 amino acids. The DNA for the CDR3 is TGCGCCAGCAGCTTGGAGGGACAGGGTGGCACTGAAGCTTTCTTT. Amino acid sequence: CASSLEGQGGTEAFF.

This clone was counted a single time. The chain employs TRBV29-1 and TRBJ2-3; D is undetermined. There are 14 residues in the CDR3. V lost 4 bases, J lost 0 bases, and 11 bases lay in between. Per the germline V gene, CDR1 is SQVTM and CDR2 is ANQGSEA. The CDR3 nucleotides are TGCAGCGTTGGTCCCCAGCAGAGCACAGATACGCAGTATTTT. Translated, it gives CSVGPQQSTDTQYF.

The count of this clone is one. CDR3 region: CASSLAWDSLNEKLFF. The CDR3 region has the DNA TGTGCCAGCAGCTTGGCTTGGGACAGTCTTAATGAAAAACTGTTTTTT. The V gene is TRBV7-9, the J gene TRBJ1-4; TRBD1 agrees at 7 bases. Trimming at V came to 3 bases and at J to 4 bases, leaving 8 bases not matched to a gene. The CDR3 contains 16 residues. Germline V gives CDR1 SEHNR, CDR2 FQNEAQ (reference sequence).

This rearrangement joins TRBV6-6 to TRBJ1-5, with D possibly TRBD1 on 6 matching bases. With 5 bases removed from V and 5 bases from J, the gap between germline ends came to 10 bases. The germline V gene has CDR1 MNHNY and CDR2 SVGAGI (reference sequence). The CDR3 is 13 amino acids. The CDR3, as DNA: TGTGCCAGCAGTCAGACAGGAGATCAGCCCCAGCATTTT. Protein: CASSQTGDQPQHF.

The chain has TRBV11-2 and TRBJ2-7; D call uncertain. V lost 0 bases, J lost 0 bases, and 9 bases lay in between. This CDR3 spans 15 amino acids. The germline V gene encodes CDR1 SGHAT and CDR2 FQNNGV. CDR3 bases: TGTGCCAGCAGCTTAGATGGGCAGATCTCCTACGAGCAGTACTTC. Its protein is CASSLDGQISYEQYF.

The chain couples TRBV4-3 to TRBJ2-7; D might be TRBD1 or TRBD2, each matching 5 bases. The CDR3 consists of 16 residues. Germline CDR1 reads LGHNA; CDR2 reads YSLEER. Trimming stripped 3 bases from V and 3 bases from J, with 18 bases between. This chain's CDR3 is CASSHAFGTGYYEQYF. CDR3 DNA: TGCGCCAGCAGCCACGCCTTCGGGACGGGATACTACGAGCAGTACTTC.

The gene calls are TRBV4-1 and TRBJ2-7; 7 bases are a match to TRBD1. The CDR3 contains 16 residues. Germline V gene lookup returns CDR1 MGHRA and CDR2 YSYEKL. V lost 0 bases and J lost 4; bases outside the gene matches: 9. CDR3 sequence reads: CASSQEEQGIAYEQYF. The CDR3 DNA reads TGCGCCAGCAGCCAAGAAGAACAGGGGATCGCTTACGAGCAGTACTTC.

V and J are TRBV28 and TRBJ2-7; tentative D call: TRBD1 (6 bases). This CDR3 has 14 amino acids. The V gene's germline CDR1 is MDHEN and CDR2 SYDVKM. Trimming stripped 5 bases from V and 5 bases from J, with 16 bases between. The CDR3 region is CASSKAGAGNEQYF. The CDR3, as DNA: TGTGCCAGCAGTAAGGCAGGGGCAGGGAACGAGCAGTACTTC. Combining the CDR3 with reference TRBV28 and TRBJ2-7 gives the whole variable domain DVKVTQSSRYLVKRTGEKVFLECVQDMDHENMFWYRQDPGLGLRLIYFSYDVKMKEKGDIPEGYSVSREKKERFSLILESASTNQTSMYLCASSKAGAGNEQYFGPGTRLTVT.

The V and J genes are TRBV7-9 and TRBJ1-2; no clear D gene. V lost 5 bases and J 8 bases, leaving 12 bases between the germline ends. Per germline, CDR1 SEHNR and CDR2 FQNEAQ (reference sequence). This CDR3 region has 12 residues. CDR3 sequence (DNA): TGTGCCAGCAGCACTCTGATTCCGGGCTACACCTTC. Protein product: CASSTLIPGYTF.

J is TRBJ1-5 and V is TRBV6-5, with D possibly TRBD1 on 5 matching bases. This CDR3 comprises 12 residues. Germline-derived CDR1 and CDR2 are MNHEY and SVGAGI. V dropped 6 bases and J dropped 9 bases, with 12 bases sitting between them. This CDR3 is CASRGPGGPQHF. CDR3 nucleotides: TGTGCCAGCAGGGGACCCGGGGGGCCCCAGCATTTT.

In the case of this clone: Other DNA sequences in this sample translate to the same CDR3. CDR3 loop: CASSLAGGGADTQYF. Here the CDR3 DNA reads TGTGCCAGCAGCTTGGCGGGAGGGGGGGCAGATACGCAGTATTTT. The V and J genes are TRBV5-4 and TRBJ2-3, with TRBD2 matching 8 bases. The CDR3 has 15 residues. V gave up 0 bases and J gave up 4 bases; unmatched junction bases: 4. Per germline, CDR1 SGHNT and CDR2 YYREEE (reference sequence).

This chain uses TRBV18 with TRBJ1-1, with D possibly being TRBD1 (5 bases). Trimming took 2 bases from V and 1 from J, leaving 8 bases between them. From germline, CDR1 is KGHSH and CDR2 LQKENI. This CDR3 has 14 residues. The CDR3 nucleotides are TGTGCCAGCTCACCAATGGGGGGGAACACTGAAGCTTTCTTT. Its translation is CASSPMGGNTEAFF.

The chain combines TRBV6-9 with TRBJ1-5; 7 positions agree with TRBD1. Germline V gives CDR1 MNHGY, CDR2 SVAAGI. This CDR3 has 19 residues. V gave up 3 bases and J gave up 0 bases; unmatched junction bases: 14. As DNA, the CDR3 is TGTGCCAGCAGTTACCCCGGGACAGTTCCCTCATATAGCAATCAGCCCCAGCATTTT. This gives the protein CASSYPGTVPSYSNQPQHF.

The V and J genes are TRBV10-1 and TRBJ2-4; D perhaps matches TRBD1 (5 bases). Germline V gene lookup returns CDR1 WNHNN and CDR2 SYGVQD (reference sequence). The ends were cut back, 0 bases at V and 16 bases at J, with 19 bases in the middle. The CDR3 is 14 amino acids. CDR3 in DNA: TGCGCCAGCAGTGAGTCCTACCTTACAGGACCTCTTTACTTC. Protein product: CASSESYLTGPLYF.

The genes are TRBV12-1 and TRBJ2-7; no DNA check was done on the table's D call, TRBD2. TRBV12-1 is termed a pseudogene. CDR3 length: 16 residues. In DNA form, the CDR3 reads TGTGCCAGCAGCTTTGCGTCGGAGGGAAAGGCCTACGAGCAGTACTTC. Amino acids: CASSFASEGKAYEQYF.